This T cell receptor beta chain originates from a study of blood T cell repertoires in COVID-19. Study in general: Sites across the United States, Italy and Spain contributed samples from acute and convalescent COVID-19.

The CDR3 totals 15 residues. Germline CDR1 SGHVS, CDR2 FQNEAQ. V was clipped by 2 bases and J by 1 base, with 9 bases between them. Authors' analysis steps: Researchers report that nucleated cell counts were estimated from reference gene primer amplification. Clones were sequenced by immunoSEQ multiplex PCR, and TCRdb holds only the in-frame ones, with some missing. The D gene and trimming were derived from the DNA, and the V and J assignments and clone size from that table. The table lists some 460,000 clones, around 88% of them singletons, with roughly 4% in the top ten. This sequence joins TRBV7-8 and TRBJ1-5; D is uncertain. This clonotype originated in a woman in her 30s with acute or convalescent COVID-19. The sequenced sample consisted of peripheral blood. The CDR3 region has the DNA TGTGCCAGCAGCTTAAAGGGAGCGAGCAATCAGCCCCAGCATTTT. It encodes CASSLKGASNQPQHF.